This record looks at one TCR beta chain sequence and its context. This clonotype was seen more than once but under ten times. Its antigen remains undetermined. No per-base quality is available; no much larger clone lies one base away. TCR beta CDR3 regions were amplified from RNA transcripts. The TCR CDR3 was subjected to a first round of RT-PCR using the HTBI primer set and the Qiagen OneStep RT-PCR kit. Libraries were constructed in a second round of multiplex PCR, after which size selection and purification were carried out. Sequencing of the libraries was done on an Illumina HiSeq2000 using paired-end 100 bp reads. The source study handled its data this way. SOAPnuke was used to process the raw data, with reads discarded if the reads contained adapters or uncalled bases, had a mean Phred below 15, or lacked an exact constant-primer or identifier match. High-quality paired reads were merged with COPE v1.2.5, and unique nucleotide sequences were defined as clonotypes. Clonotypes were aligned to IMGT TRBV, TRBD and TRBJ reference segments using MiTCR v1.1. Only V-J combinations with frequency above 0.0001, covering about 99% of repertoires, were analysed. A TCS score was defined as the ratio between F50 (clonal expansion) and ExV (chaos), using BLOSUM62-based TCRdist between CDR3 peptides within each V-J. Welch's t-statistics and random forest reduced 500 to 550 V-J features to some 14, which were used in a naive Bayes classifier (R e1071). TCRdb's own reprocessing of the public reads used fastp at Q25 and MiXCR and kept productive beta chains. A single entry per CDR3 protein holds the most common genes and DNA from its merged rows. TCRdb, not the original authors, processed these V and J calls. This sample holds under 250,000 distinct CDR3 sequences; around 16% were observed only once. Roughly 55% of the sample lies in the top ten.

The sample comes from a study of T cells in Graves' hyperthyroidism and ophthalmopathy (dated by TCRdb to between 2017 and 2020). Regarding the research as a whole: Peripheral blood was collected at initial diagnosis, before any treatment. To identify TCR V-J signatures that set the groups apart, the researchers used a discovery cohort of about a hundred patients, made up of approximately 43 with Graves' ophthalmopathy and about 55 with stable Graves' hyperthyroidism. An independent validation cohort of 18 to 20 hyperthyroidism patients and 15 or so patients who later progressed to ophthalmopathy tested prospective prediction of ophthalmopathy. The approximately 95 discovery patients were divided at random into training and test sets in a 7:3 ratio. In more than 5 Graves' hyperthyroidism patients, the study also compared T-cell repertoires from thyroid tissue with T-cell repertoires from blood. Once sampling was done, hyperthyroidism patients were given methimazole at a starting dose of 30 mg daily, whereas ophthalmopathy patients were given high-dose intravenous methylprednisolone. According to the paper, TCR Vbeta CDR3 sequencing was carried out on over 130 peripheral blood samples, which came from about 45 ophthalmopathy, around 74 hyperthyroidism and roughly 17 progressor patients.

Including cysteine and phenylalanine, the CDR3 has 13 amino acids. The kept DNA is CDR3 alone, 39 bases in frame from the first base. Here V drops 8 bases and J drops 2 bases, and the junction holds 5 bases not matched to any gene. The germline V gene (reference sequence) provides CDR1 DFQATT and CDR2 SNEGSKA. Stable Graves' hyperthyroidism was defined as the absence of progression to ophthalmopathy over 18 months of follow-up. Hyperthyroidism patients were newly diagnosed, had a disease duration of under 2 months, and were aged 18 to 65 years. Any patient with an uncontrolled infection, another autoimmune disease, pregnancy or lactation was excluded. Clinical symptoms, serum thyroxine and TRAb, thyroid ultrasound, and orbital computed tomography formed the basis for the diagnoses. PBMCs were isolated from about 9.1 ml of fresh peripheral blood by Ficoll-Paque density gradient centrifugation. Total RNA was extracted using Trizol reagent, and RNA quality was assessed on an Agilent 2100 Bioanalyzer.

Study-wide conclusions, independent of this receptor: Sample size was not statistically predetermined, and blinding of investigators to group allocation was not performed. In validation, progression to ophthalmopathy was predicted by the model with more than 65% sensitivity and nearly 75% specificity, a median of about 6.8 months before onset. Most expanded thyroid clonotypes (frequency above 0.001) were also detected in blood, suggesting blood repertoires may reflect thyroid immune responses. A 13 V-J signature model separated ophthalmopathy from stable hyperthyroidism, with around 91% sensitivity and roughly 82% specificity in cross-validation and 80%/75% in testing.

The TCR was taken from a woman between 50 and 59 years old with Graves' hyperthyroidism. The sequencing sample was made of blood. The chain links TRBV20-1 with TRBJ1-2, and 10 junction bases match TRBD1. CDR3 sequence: CSSMTGGNYGYTF. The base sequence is TGCAGTTCTATGACAGGGGGCAACTATGGCTACACCTTC.